This T cell receptor beta chain was retrieved from a study of blood T cell repertoires in COVID-19. Per the study methods: Researchers report that nucleated cell counts were estimated from reference gene primer amplification. Sequencing was performed with immunoSEQ multiplex PCR; in TCRdb, only in-frame clones are kept and a portion is missing. The DNA gave D and trimming, while V, J and clone size come from that table. This repertoire shows about 140,000 clones, about 87% found once; its top ten account for approximately 10%. CDR3 length equals 13 residues. Per the germline V gene, CDR1 is SGHRS and CDR2 is YFSETQ. V was clipped by 0 bases and J by 9 bases, with 13 bases between them.

The gene calls are TRBV5-1 and TRBJ2-7; possibly TRBD2 for D (6 bases). The receptor was isolated from a man between 60 and 75 years old with active or convalescent COVID-19. The specimen was peripheral blood. Here the CDR3 reads CASSLVGGAGQYF. The DNA of the CDR3 is TGCGCCAGCAGCTTGGTCGGCGGGGCCGGGCAGTACTTC.